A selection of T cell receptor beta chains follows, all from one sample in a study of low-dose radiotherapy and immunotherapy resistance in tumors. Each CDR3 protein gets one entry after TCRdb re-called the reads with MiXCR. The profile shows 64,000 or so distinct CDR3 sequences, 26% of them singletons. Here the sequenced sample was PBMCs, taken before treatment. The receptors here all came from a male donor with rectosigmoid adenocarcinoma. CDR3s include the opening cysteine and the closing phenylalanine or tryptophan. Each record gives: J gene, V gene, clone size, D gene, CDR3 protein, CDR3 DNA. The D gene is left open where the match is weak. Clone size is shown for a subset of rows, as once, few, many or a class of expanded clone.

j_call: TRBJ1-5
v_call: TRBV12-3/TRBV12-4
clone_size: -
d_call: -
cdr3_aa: CASSFEGSSNQPQHF
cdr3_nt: TGTGCCAGCAGTTTCGAAGGCTCTAGCAATCAGCCCCAGCATTTT

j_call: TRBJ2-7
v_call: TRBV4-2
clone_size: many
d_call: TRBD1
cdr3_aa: CASSRDSTYEQYF
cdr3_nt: TGTGCCAGCAGCCGGGACAGCACCTACGAGCAGTACTTC

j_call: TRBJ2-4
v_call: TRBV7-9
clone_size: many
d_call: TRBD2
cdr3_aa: CASSRLSGENIQYF
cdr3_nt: TGTGCCAGCAGCCGCCTTAGCGGGGAAAACATTCAGTACTTC

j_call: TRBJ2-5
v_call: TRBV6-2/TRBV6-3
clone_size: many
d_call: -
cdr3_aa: CASTGRSQETQYF
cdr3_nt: TGTGCCAGCACTGGACGGAGCCAAGAGACCCAGTACTTC

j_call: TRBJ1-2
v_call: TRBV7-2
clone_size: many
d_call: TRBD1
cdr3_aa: CASSLLAGGREWGYTF
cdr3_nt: TGTGCCAGCAGCTTACTGGCAGGGGGCAGAGAATGGGGCTACACCTTC

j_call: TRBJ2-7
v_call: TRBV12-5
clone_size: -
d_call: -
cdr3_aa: CAIGLVGNEQYF
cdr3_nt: TGTGCTATTGGTTTGGTAGGCAATGAGCAGTACTTC

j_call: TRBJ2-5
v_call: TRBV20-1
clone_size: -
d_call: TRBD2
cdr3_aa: CSAPTSGSGTQYF
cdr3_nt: TGCAGTGCTCCGACTAGCGGGTCGGGGACCCAGTACTTC

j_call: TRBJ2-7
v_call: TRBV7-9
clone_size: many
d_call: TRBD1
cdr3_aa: CASSLTGGSYEQYF
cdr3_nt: TGTGCCAGCAGCTTAACAGGGGGCTCCTACGAGCAGTACTTC

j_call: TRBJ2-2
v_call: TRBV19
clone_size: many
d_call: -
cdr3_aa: CARKKPSWNTGELFF
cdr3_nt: TGTGCCCGTAAAAAACCCTCTTGGAACACCGGGGAGCTGTTTTTT

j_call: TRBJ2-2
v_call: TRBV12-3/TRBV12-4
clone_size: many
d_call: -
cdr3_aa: CASSLADTGELFF
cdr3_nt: TGTGCCAGCAGTTTAGCGGACACCGGGGAGCTGTTTTTT

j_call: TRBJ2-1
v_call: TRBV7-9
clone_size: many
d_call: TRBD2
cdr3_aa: CASSGSGSSHNEQFF
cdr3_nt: TGTGCCAGCAGCGGGAGCGGGAGCTCTCACAATGAGCAGTTCTTC

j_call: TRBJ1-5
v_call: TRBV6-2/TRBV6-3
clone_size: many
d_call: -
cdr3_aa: CASSESQPQHF
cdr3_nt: TGTGCCAGCAGTGAGTCCCAGCCCCAGCATTTT

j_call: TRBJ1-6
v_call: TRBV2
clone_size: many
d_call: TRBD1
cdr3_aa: CASSEQGDNSPLHF
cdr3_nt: TGTGCCAGCAGTGAACAGGGGGATAATTCACCCCTCCACTTT

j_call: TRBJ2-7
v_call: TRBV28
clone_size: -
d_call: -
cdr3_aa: CASSLGDRFYEQYF
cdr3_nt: TGTGCCAGCAGTTTAGGGGATAGATTCTACGAGCAGTACTTC

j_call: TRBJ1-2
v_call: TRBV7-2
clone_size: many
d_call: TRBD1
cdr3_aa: CASSLAPGQGNYGYTF
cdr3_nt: TGTGCCAGCAGCTTGGCCCCGGGACAGGGAAACTATGGCTACACCTTC

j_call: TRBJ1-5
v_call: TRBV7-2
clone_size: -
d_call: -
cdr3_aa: CASSLGSREPQHF
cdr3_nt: TGTGCCAGCAGCTTAGGTTCACGGGAGCCCCAGCATTTT

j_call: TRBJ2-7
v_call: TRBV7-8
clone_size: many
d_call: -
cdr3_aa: CASSLEGYSYEQYF
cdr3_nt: TGTGCCAGCAGCTTAGAAGGTTACTCCTACGAGCAGTACTTC

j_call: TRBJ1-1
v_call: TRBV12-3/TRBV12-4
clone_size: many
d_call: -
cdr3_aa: CATLVGRTEAFF
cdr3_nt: TGTGCCACCCTGGTGGGGAGAACTGAAGCTTTCTTT

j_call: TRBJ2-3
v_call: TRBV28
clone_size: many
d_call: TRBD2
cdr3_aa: CASSSSGSTQYF
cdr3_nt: TGTGCCAGCAGTTCTAGCGGTTCCACGCAGTATTTT

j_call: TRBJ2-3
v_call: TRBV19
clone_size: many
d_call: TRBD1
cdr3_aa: CASSPRQGAVFGTDTQYF
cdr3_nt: TGTGCCAGTAGTCCCAGACAGGGGGCCGTCTTTGGCACAGATACGCAGTATTTT

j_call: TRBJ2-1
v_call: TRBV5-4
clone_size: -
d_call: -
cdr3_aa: CASSSLETNNEQFF
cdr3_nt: TGTGCCAGCAGCTCTCTAGAGACCAACAATGAGCAGTTCTTC

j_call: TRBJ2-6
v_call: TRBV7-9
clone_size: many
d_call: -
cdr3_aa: CASSMASGANVLTF
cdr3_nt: TGTGCCAGCAGCATGGCTTCAGGGGCCAACGTCCTGACTTTC

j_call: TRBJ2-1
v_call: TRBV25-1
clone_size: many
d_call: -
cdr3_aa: CASSAEAAEQFF
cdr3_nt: TGTGCCAGCAGTGCTGAGGCGGCTGAGCAGTTCTTC

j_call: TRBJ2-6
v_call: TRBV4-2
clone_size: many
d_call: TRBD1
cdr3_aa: CASSPTGGSGANVLTF
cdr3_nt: TGTGCCAGCAGCCCGACAGGGGGCTCTGGGGCCAACGTCCTGACTTTC

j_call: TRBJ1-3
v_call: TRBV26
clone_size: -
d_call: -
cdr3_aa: CASSPPGTTRNTIYF
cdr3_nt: TGTGCCAGCTCTCCTCCCGGGACAACGCGGAACACCATATATTTT

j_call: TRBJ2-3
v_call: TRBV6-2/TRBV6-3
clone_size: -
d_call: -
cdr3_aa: CASVREAGAGTDTQYF
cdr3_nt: TGTGCCAGCGTCCGAGAGGCGGGGGCCGGCACAGATACGCAGTATTTT

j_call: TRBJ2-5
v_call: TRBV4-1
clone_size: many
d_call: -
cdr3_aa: CASSQAWRGWETQYF
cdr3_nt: TGCGCCAGCAGCCAAGCCTGGAGGGGATGGGAGACCCAGTACTTC

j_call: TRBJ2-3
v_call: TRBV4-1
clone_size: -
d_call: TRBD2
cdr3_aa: CASSQGRGRRSTDTQYF
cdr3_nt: TGCGCCAGCAGCCAAGGCCGCGGGAGGCGGAGCACAGATACGCAGTATTTT

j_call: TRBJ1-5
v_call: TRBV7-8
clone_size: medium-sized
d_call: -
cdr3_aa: CASSLGTDSNQPQHF
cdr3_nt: TGTGCCAGCAGCTTAGGGACAGATAGCAATCAGCCCCAGCATTTT

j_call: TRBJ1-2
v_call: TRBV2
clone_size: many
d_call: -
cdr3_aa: CASSDRVNAYGYTF
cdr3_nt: TGTGCCAGCAGTGACAGGGTAAACGCCTATGGCTACACCTTC

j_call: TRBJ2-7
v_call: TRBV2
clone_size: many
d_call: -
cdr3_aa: CASSRGYEQYF
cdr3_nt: TGTGCCAGCTCACGTGGATACGAGCAGTACTTC

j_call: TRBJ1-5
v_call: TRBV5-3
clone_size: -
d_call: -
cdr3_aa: CASSFGDRPPQHF
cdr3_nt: TGTGCCAGCAGCTTTGGGGACCGTCCCCCCCAGCATTTT

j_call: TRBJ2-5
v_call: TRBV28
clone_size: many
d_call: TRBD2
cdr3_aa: CASSSLREEVSRGRTQETQYF
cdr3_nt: TGTGCCAGCAGTTCCTTGCGGGAGGAAGTAAGCCGAGGCCGAACCCAAGAGACCCAGTACTTC

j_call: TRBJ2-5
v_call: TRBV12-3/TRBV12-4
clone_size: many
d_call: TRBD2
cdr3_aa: CASSTSGVPGETQYF
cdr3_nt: TGTGCCAGCAGTACCAGCGGGGTCCCGGGGGAGACCCAGTACTTC

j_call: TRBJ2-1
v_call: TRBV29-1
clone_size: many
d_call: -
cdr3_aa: CSVVYNEQFF
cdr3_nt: TGCAGCGTTGTCTACAATGAGCAGTTCTTC

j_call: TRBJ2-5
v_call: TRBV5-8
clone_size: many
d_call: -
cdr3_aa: CASSFKIVGETQYF
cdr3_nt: TGTGCCAGCAGCTTTAAGATAGTGGGCGAGACCCAGTACTTC

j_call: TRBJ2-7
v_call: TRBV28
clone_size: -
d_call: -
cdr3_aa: CASSLYSRAPSYEQYF
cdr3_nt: TGTGCCAGCAGTTTATATTCCAGGGCTCCCTCCTACGAGCAGTACTTC

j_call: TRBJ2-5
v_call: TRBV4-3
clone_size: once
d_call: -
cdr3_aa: CASSQGGGAQYF
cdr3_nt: TGCGCCAGCAGCCAAGGAGGTGGGGCCCAGTACTTC

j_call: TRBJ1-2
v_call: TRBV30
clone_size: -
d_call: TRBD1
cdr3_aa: CAWRGDRIYGYTF
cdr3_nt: TGTGCCTGGAGGGGGGACAGAATCTATGGCTACACCTTC

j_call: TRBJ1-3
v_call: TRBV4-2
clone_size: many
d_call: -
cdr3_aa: CASSQEISGNTIYF
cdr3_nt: TGTGCCAGCAGCCAAGAGATCTCTGGAAACACCATATATTTT

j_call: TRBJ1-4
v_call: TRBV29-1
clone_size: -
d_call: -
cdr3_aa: CSVFWQGNEKLFF
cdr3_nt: -

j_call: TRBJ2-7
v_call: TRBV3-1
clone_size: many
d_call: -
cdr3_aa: CASSQDLDLEQYF
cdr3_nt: TGTGCCAGCAGCCAAGACTTGGACCTCGAGCAGTACTTC

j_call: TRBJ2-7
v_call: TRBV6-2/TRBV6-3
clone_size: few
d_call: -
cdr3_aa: CASSHSRGGQHLYEQYF
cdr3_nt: TGTGCCAGCAGCCACTCACGCGGAGGGCAGCACCTATACGAGCAGTACTTC

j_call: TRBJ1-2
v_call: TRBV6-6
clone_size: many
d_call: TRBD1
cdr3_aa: CASSPRDRGHRGYTF
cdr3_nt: TGTGCCAGCAGTCCCCGGGACAGGGGGCATCGAGGCTACACCTTC

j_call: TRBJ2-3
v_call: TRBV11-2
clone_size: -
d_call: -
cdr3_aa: CASSAVGGFGTDTQYF
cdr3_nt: TGTGCCAGCAGCGCCGTGGGGGGCTTTGGCACAGATACGCAGTATTTT

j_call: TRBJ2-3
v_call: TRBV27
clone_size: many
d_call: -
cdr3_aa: CASRGDADTQYF
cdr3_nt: TGTGCCAGCAGGGGGGACGCAGATACGCAGTATTTT

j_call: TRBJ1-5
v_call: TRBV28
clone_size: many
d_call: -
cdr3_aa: CASSLVGGADQPQHF
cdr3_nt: TGTGCCAGCAGCCTAGTGGGAGGCGCCGATCAGCCCCAGCATTTT

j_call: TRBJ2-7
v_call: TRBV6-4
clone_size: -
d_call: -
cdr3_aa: CASSAQANYEQYF
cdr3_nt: TGTGCCAGCAGTGCTCAAGCGAACTACGAGCAGTACTTC

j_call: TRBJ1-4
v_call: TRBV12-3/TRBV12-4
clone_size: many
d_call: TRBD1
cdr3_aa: CASSSNRKQGAATNEKLFF
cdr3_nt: TGTGCCAGCAGCTCAAATCGGAAACAGGGGGCAGCAACTAATGAAAAACTGTTTTTT

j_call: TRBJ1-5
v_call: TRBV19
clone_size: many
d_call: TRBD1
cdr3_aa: CASSDSGQVNQPQHF
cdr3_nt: TGTGCCAGTAGCGACAGCGGACAGGTCAATCAGCCCCAGCATTTT

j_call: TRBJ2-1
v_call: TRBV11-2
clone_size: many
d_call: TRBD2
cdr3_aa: CASSLDQRGYNEQFF
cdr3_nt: TGTGCCAGCAGCTTAGACCAGCGGGGCTACAATGAGCAGTTCTTC